This entry lists 14 T cell receptor beta chains sequenced from one sample in a study of blood T cell repertoires in COVID-19. Measured with immunoSEQ multiplex PCR; TCRdb has only the in-frame clones, and not every one. Among roughly 190,000 clones listed, about 80% were seen once. Source material: peripheral blood. The receptors come from a woman aged 55 to 70 with COVID-19, enrolled during active disease.

The sample holds one count of this clone. The V call is TRBV4-1, the J call TRBJ1-3, with D possibly TRBD1 on 6 matching bases. V lost 0 bases to trimming and J lost 5 bases, with 14 bases between them. The CDR3 runs to 16 residues. The germline gives CDR1 MGHRA, CDR2 YSYEKL. The CDR3 protein is CASSQDHTGLRNTIYF. CDR3 nucleotides: TGCGCCAGCAGCCAAGATCATACAGGGTTAAGAAACACCATATATTTT.

This clone was observed a handful of times. The chain carries TRBV7-9 and TRBJ1-1; a possible D gene is TRBD1 (5 bases). Germline values: CDR1 SEHNR, CDR2 FQNEAQ (reference sequence). The V gene lost 2 bases and the J gene lost 6 bases, with 13 bases spanning the gap. The CDR3 extends over 14 amino acids. CDR3 nucleotide sequence: TGTGCCAGCAGCTTACAGGGTGGAGTGGCTGAAGCTTTCTTT. The encoded protein is CASSLQGGVAEAFF.

This chain links TRBV5-1 with TRBJ2-1; 14 bases line up with TRBD2. The CDR3 runs to 19 residues. Trimming at V came to 1 base and at J to 1 base, leaving 7 bases not matched to a gene. Germline lookup yields CDR1 SGHRS and CDR2 YFSETQ. For the CDR3, the DNA is TGCGCCAGCAGCTTGACGGGGACTAGCGGGGGTAGGTCCTACAATGAGCAGTTCTTC. Its translation: CASSLTGTSGGRSYNEQFF.

The chain links TRBV3-1 (or the pseudogene TRBV3-2) to TRBJ1-4; TRBD1 matches at 7 bases. The CDR3 is 15 residues long. From germline, CDR1 is LGHDT and CDR2 YNNKEL (reference sequence). V was clipped by 4 bases and J by 5 bases; unmatched bases: 7. CDR3 sequence reads: CASSPEQGTNEKLFF. CDR3 DNA sequence: TGTGCCAGCAGCCCAGAACAGGGGACAAATGAAAAACTGTTTTTT.

This chain links TRBV27 with TRBJ2-3, with D unresolved. The V end lost 8 bases, the J end lost 0 bases, and 12 bases lay between the germline ends. The germline gives CDR1 MNHEY, CDR2 SMNVEV (reference sequence). The CDR3 extends over 14 amino acids. The CDR3 loop is CASSFTASTDTQYF. CDR3 bases: TGTGCCAGCTCCTTCACAGCTAGCACAGATACGCAGTATTTT.

This clone appeared a few times. The chain is built from TRBV5-4 and TRBJ2-5; TRBD2 matches 7 bases. There are 15 residues in the CDR3. With V trimmed by 6 bases and J by 5 bases, 13 bases remained unmatched. In germline, CDR1 is SGHNT, CDR2 YYREEE (reference sequence). For the CDR3, the DNA is TGTGCCAGCACCCGGGGTGCGGGGGAGGGGGAGACCCAGTACTTC. Translating gives CASTRGAGEGETQYF.

The rearrangement joins TRBV19 to TRBJ1-6, with unresolved D. Germline loops: CDR1 LNHDA, CDR2 SQIVND (reference sequence). Trimming pared 5 bases from V and 5 bases from J, leaving 7 bases between. The CDR3 has 13 residues. In nucleotides, the CDR3 is TGTGCCAGTAGTCCGTGGCATAATTCACCCCTCCACTTT. Translation: CASSPWHNSPLHF.

The chain joins TRBV7-9 to TRBJ2-7, with 7 nucleotides matching TRBD2. CDR3 length: 15 residues. V lost 0 bases, J lost 3 bases, and 5 bases stayed unmatched. The V gene's germline CDR1 is SEHNR and CDR2 FQNEAQ (reference sequence). The CDR3 protein is CASSLAGLAVYEQYF. In DNA form, the CDR3 reads TGTGCCAGCAGCTTAGCAGGCCTAGCGGTCTACGAGCAGTACTTC.

The rearrangement uses TRBV6-5 and TRBJ1-2, with D possibly being TRBD1 (5 bases). This CDR3 spans 12 amino acids. V shed 9 bases and J shed 3 bases, with 11 bases lying between them. The germline V gene has CDR1 MNHEY and CDR2 SVGAGI. Here the CDR3 reads CASKQEDYGYTF. The CDR3 coding sequence is TGTGCCAGTAAACAGGAAGACTATGGCTACACCTTC.

The chain joins TRBV23-1 to TRBJ1-5, with 9 bases that match TRBD1. TRBV23-1 is placed among ORFs of uncertain function. V shed 6 bases, J shed 4 bases, and the junction held 7 bases outside the gene matches. The CDR3 is 15 residues long. The CDR3, as DNA: TGCGCCAGCAGAAGGGGACAGGGAATGAATCAGCCCCAGCATTTT. It specifies CASRRGQGMNQPQHF.

This chain links TRBV18 with TRBJ2-1, with 12 bases lining up with TRBD2. The germline CDR1 and CDR2 sequences are KGHSH and LQKENI. There are 22 residues in the CDR3. J gave up 7 bases and V 0 bases, and 22 bases lay outside the gene matches. The CDR3 region is CASSPPLLGLAGTGALGNEQFF. The CDR3 DNA follows: TGTGCCAGCTCACCACCGCTCCTAGGACTAGCGGGAACGGGGGCTTTAGGAAATGAGCAGTTCTTC. Based on the CDR3 plus reference TRBV18 and TRBJ2-1, the full variable domain is NAGVMQNPRHLVRRRGQEARLRCSPMKGHSHVYWYRQLPEEGLKFMVYLQKENIIDESGMPKERFSAEFPKEGPSILRIQQVVRGDSAAYFCASSPPLLGLAGTGALGNEQFFGPGTRLTVL.

The J gene is TRBJ1-4, the V gene TRBV6-2 or TRBV6-3; TRBD1 agrees at 9 bases. V lost 5 bases and J lost 10; bases outside the gene matches: 8. CDR1 is MNHEY and CDR2 is SVGEGT in the germline V gene. The CDR3 extends over 14 amino acids. For the CDR3, the DNA is TGTGCCAGCAGTGCGGGGACAGGGAGAGGAAAACTGTTTTTT. Translating gives CASSAGTGRGKLFF.

J is TRBJ2-2 and V is TRBV24-1; 7 nucleotides agree with TRBD1. The CDR3 contains 15 residues. J gave up 4 bases and V 3 bases, and 4 bases lay outside the gene matches. CDR1 KGHDR and CDR2 SFDVKD come from the germline V gene. The CDR3 sequence: CATSDPGQPTGELFF. CDR3 nucleotide sequence: TGTGCCACCAGTGATCCGGGACAGCCCACCGGGGAGCTGTTTTTT.

The chain employs TRBV18 and TRBJ1-4; D gene uncertain. Germline CDR1 is KGHSH and CDR2 is LQKENI. The CDR3 is 15 amino acids. V was trimmed by 4 bases and J by 7 bases, leaving 16 bases between them. The CDR3 region is CASSRDSNWSEKLFF. The CDR3 region has the DNA TGTGCCAGCTCACGAGATTCGAATTGGAGTGAAAAACTGTTTTTT.